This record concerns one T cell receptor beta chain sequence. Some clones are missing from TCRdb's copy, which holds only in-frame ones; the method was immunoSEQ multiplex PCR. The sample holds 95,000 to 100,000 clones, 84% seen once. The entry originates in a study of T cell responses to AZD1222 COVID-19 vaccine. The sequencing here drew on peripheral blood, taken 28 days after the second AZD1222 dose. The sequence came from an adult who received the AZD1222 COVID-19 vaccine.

The CDR3 DNA sequence: TGTGCCAGTAACCTGGACAGCAATCAGCCCCAGCATTTT. Encoded protein: CASNLDSNQPQHF. The chain combines TRBV19 with TRBJ1-5, with unresolved D. The CDR3 sequence is 13 residues long. Germline CDR1 is LNHDA and CDR2 is SQIVND (reference sequence). The V end lost 7 bases, the J end lost 1 base, and 8 bases lay between the germline ends.